These 23 T cell receptor beta chains were sequenced from one sample in a study of blood T cell repertoires in COVID-19. This table comes from immunoSEQ multiplex PCR, and its TCRdb copy is limited to in-frame clones, with some not included. The sample has 200,000 to 250,000 clones, 80% to 90% seen once. Sequencing was done on a sample of PBMCs or T cells enriched from blood (not recorded which). Receptors were obtained from a woman aged 40 to 50 with acute COVID-19.

In its sample, this clone was seen a few times. This chain uses TRBV28 with TRBJ1-5; a weak D match, TRBD1 (5 bases). The ends were cut back, 6 bases at V and 7 bases at J, with 10 bases in the middle. Germline loops: CDR1 MDHEN, CDR2 SYDVKM. CDR3 size: 12 residues. CDR3 nucleotide sequence: TGTGCCAGCAGGCTCAGGGCGCAGCCCCAGCATTTT. Protein: CASRLRAQPQHF. The entire variable domain, with the rest obtained from reference TRBV28 and TRBJ1-5, is as follows: DVKVTQSSRYLVKRTGEKVFLECVQDMDHENMFWYRQDPGLGLRLIYFSYDVKMKEKGDIPEGYSVSREKKERFSLILESASTNQTSMYLCASRLRAQPQHFGDGTRLSIL.

This rearrangement joins TRBV27 to TRBJ1-1, with a weak D call TRBD1 (5 bases). CDR1 and CDR2 (germline): MNHEY, SMNVEV (reference sequence). Trimming left V 4 bases short and J 0 bases short, with 9 bases between. This CDR3 comprises 14 residues. CDR3 DNA: TGTGCCAGCAGTTCGGGACTCTTGAACACTGAAGCTTTCTTT. Translated: CASSSGLLNTEAFF.

The rearrangement joins TRBV7-2 to TRBJ2-1; 16 bases fit TRBD2. Germline CDR1 reads SGHTA; CDR2 reads FQGNSA. The CDR3 sequence is 15 residues long. V lost 5 bases and J lost 14; bases outside the gene matches: 9. The CDR3 reads CASSPLGTSGRVEFF. The CDR3 region has the DNA TGTGCCAGCAGCCCCTTGGGGACTAGCGGGAGGGTAGAGTTCTTC. Drawing the rest from reference TRBV7-2 and TRBJ2-1, the complete variable domain is GAGVSQSPSNKVTEKGKDVELRCDPISGHTALYWYRQSLGQGLEFLIYFQGNSAPDKSGLPSDRFSAERTGGSVSTLTIQRTQQEDSAVYLCASSPLGTSGRVEFFGPGTRLTVL.

V gene TRBV19 combines with J gene TRBJ1-5, with TRBD1 matching 10 bases. Germline-derived CDR1 and CDR2 are LNHDA and SQIVND (reference sequence). The CDR3 runs 16 residues. J was trimmed by 6 bases and V by 1 base; bases with no gene match: 6. The CDR3 bases are TGTGCCAGTAGTATAGGAGACAGGGGGCGAGGTCAGCCCCAGCATTTT. It yields the protein CASSIGDRGRGQPQHF.

The chain recombines TRBV5-1 with TRBJ2-7, with D possibly matching TRBD2 (5 bases). CDR1 and CDR2 (germline): SGHRS, YFSETQ. The CDR3 sequence is 15 residues long. The V and J ends lost 2 bases and 0 bases respectively, with 12 bases between them. Here the CDR3 DNA reads TGCGCCAGCAGCTTTGGGGAGCCCAGCTCCTACGAGCAGTACTTC. Its translation: CASSFGEPSSYEQYF.

The CDR3 DNA sequence: TGTGCCACCAGTGATGACGACAGGGGCGAGCAGTACTTC. Amino acid sequence: CATSDDDRGEQYF. J is TRBJ2-7 and V is TRBV24-1, with 8 nucleotides matching TRBD1. The V and J ends lost 3 bases and 6 bases, in that order; junction bases with no gene match: 3. Germline V gene lookup returns CDR1 KGHDR and CDR2 SFDVKD. The CDR3 is 13 amino acids.

The chain joins TRBV5-1 to TRBJ2-3; 8 nucleotides align to TRBD1. The CDR3 is 14 residues long. V was clipped by 4 bases and J by 3 bases; unmatched bases: 4. CDR1 is SGHRS, CDR2 YFSETQ, per germline. CDR3 bases: TGCGCCAGCAGCCCCGGACAGGGAACAGATACGCAGTATTTT. It encodes CASSPGQGTDTQYF.

This clone was detected once. The gene calls are TRBV7-2 and TRBJ2-5; 9 nucleotides align to TRBD1. The CDR3 consists of 14 residues. V shed 3 bases and J 7 bases; nucleotides not matched to a gene: 6. CDR1 is SGHTA and CDR2 is FQGNSA in the germline V gene. CDR3 sequence reads: CASSLGTGTATQYF. Here the CDR3 DNA reads TGTGCCAGCAGCTTGGGGACAGGGACCGCGACCCAGTACTTC.

This clone was observed once. The chain has TRBV6-2 or TRBV6-3 and TRBJ2-1, with 8 nucleotides matching TRBD2. V was pared by 6 bases and J by 7 bases, with 14 bases of the junction left unmatched. Germline V gene lookup returns CDR1 MNHEY and CDR2 SVGEGT. The CDR3 runs to 16 residues. CDR3 sequence (DNA): TGTGCCAGCAGCCCGTATAGCGGGATATTGGGAAATGAGCAGTTCTTC. This gives the protein CASSPYSGILGNEQFF.

V is TRBV24-1 and J is TRBJ2-2, with 10 bases that match TRBD2. The germline CDR1 and CDR2 sequences are KGHDR and SFDVKD. The CDR3 runs to 17 residues. The V segment lost 4 bases and the J segment 2 bases; nucleotides outside the gene matches: 6. The CDR3 DNA reads as TGTGCCACCAGTGACCCTCGGACTAGCGGTAACACCGGGGAGCTGTTTTTT. Protein product: CATSDPRTSGNTGELFF.

This chain uses TRBV10-3 with TRBJ1-2; D is possibly TRBD1 (6 bases). Germline V lookup: CDR1 ENHRY, CDR2 SYGVKD. The germline V and J ends were trimmed by 8 bases and 3 bases, with 19 bases remaining between them. CDR3 size: 15 residues. Here the CDR3 DNA reads TGTGCCATCGGCATGGACAGTCCCACGTACTATGGCTACACCTTC. It translates to CAIGMDSPTYYGYTF.

The count of this clone is one. V and J are TRBV5-1 and TRBJ2-1; 9 nucleotides agree with TRBD2. Germline V gene sequence: CDR1 SGHRS, CDR2 YFSETQ. CDR3 length: 15 residues. The trim removed 3 bases at V and 4 bases at J, leaving 5 bases unmatched. CDR3 DNA: TGCGCCAGCAGCTCCCGGACTAGCGTTTACAATGAGCAGTTCTTC. It encodes CASSSRTSVYNEQFF.

The gene calls are TRBV5-1 and TRBJ2-1, with TRBD2 matching over 7 bases. J was trimmed by 2 bases and V by 0 bases; bases with no gene match: 5. The CDR3 length is 16 residues. The germline V gene has CDR1 SGHRS and CDR2 YFSETQ. CDR3 nucleotide sequence: TGCGCCAGCAGCTTGGATCGTGCGGGAGCCTACAATGAGCAGTTCTTC. Amino acid sequence: CASSLDRAGAYNEQFF.

The chain has TRBV6-5 and TRBJ2-1; TRBD1 might be the D (6 bases). V gave up 5 bases and J gave up 7 bases, with 12 bases separating them. CDR3 length: 13 amino acids. The germline gives CDR1 MNHEY, CDR2 SVGAGI. CDR3 DNA sequence: TGTGCCAGCAGTAGAGAGCAGGGGAATGAGCAGTTCTTC. It yields the protein CASSREQGNEQFF.

J is TRBJ2-3 and V is TRBV28; 8 nucleotides align to TRBD2. Germline V gene data show CDR1 as MDHEN and CDR2 as SYDVKM. V gave up 6 bases and J gave up 3 bases; unmatched junction bases: 11. This CDR3 region has 16 residues. DNA of the CDR3: TGTGCCAGCAGGCCGGCCGGGACTAGATTAACAGATACGCAGTATTTT. Residues: CASRPAGTRLTDTQYF. Looking up the rest from reference TRBV28 and TRBJ2-3 gives the full variable domain: DVKVTQSSRYLVKRTGEKVFLECVQDMDHENMFWYRQDPGLGLRLIYFSYDVKMKEKGDIPEGYSVSREKKERFSLILESASTNQTSMYLCASRPAGTRLTDTQYFGPGTRLTVL.

This clone was seen a handful of times. The chain uses TRBV7-9 and TRBJ2-2; D gene uncertain. The CDR3 extends over 15 amino acids. Germline assignment: CDR1 SEHNR and CDR2 FQNEAQ (reference sequence). V lost 1 base and J 1 base, leaving 7 bases between the germline ends. The CDR3 spells CASSLGRLNTGELFF. The CDR3, as DNA: TGTGCCAGCAGCTTAGGTAGACTGAACACCGGGGAGCTGTTTTTT.

This clone has a handful of counts. The CDR3 nucleotides are TGTGCCAGCAGTTTAGGAGCTTCCCGCAATCAGCCCCAGCATTTT. Translated: CASSLGASRNQPQHF. The V and J genes are TRBV28 and TRBJ1-5; no clear D gene. V lost 2 bases to trimming and J lost 2 bases, with 10 bases between them. The CDR3 spans 15 residues. CDR1 is MDHEN and CDR2 is SYDVKM in the germline V gene.

This chain connects TRBV19 to TRBJ1-2; TRBD1 is a possible D gene (6 bases). V was trimmed by 1 base and J by 7 bases, leaving 13 bases between them. The CDR3 spans 14 residues. Germline lookup yields CDR1 LNHDA and CDR2 SQIVND (reference sequence). The DNA for the CDR3 is TGTGCCAGTAGTATAGCGGGGGGGGCCCTTGGCTACACCTTC. Amino acid sequence: CASSIAGGALGYTF.

The genes are TRBV6-1 and TRBJ1-2; no clear D. Per germline, CDR1 MNHNS and CDR2 SASEGT. The CDR3 length is 11 residues. The V end was cut by 1 base, the J end by 8 bases, with 5 bases between. CDR3 sequence: CASSEGAGYTF. DNA for the CDR3: TGTGCCAGCAGTGAAGGGGCAGGCTACACCTTC.

This chain joins TRBV7-8 and TRBJ2-7, with 10 bases identical to TRBD2. This CDR3 comprises 16 residues. In germline, CDR1 is SGHVS, CDR2 FQNEAQ. Trimming cost V 4 bases and J 1 base; bases outside gene matches: 7. The CDR3 nucleotides are TGTGCCAGCAGCTCCCCCGGACTAGCGGTTTCCTACGAGCAGTACTTC. It translates to CASSSPGLAVSYEQYF.

J is TRBJ1-4 and V is TRBV5-1, with TRBD1 matching 9 bases. The length of the CDR3 is 15 residues. The ends lost 4 bases at V and 8 bases at J; junction bases unmatched: 9. Germline V lookup: CDR1 SGHRS, CDR2 YFSETQ. The CDR3 DNA reads TGCGCCAGCAGCACCCACAGGGGGCAGGGAGAAAAACTGTTTTTT. Its translation is CASSTHRGQGEKLFF.

The chain links TRBV29-1 to TRBJ2-7, with a tentative D call TRBD2 (6 bases). CDR1 is SQVTM, CDR2 ANQGSEA, per germline. The CDR3 covers 12 residues. Trimming removed 4 bases from V and 3 bases from J, with 10 bases in between. The chain's CDR3 is CSVGGVGYEQYF. CDR3 bases: TGCAGCGTTGGCGGGGTGGGCTACGAGCAGTACTTC.

V and J are TRBV4-1 and TRBJ2-5, with 10 bases aligning to TRBD2. The ends lost 5 bases at V and 5 bases at J; junction bases unmatched: 11. The germline V gene has CDR1 MGHRA and CDR2 YSYEKL. This CDR3 has 16 amino acids. The CDR3 nucleotides are TGCGCCAGCAGCTTACATTTCAGCGGGAGGGGGGAGACCCAGTACTTC. Amino acid sequence: CASSLHFSGRGETQYF.